This T cell receptor (beta chain) was observed in a study of metastatic and nonmetastatic thyroid tumors. In the study overall: Samples came from malignant and benign thyroid patients, and repertoires were compared across blood and tumor or nodule tissue.

Original data processing: What underpinned the distant-metastasis classifier for papillary thyroid cancer was the set of CDR3 differences across clinicopathological groups. MiXCR was used by TCRdb to re-call the PCR reads. V and J calls and clone size were set by TCRdb, not the authors. The top ten hold around 16% of the sample, which has some 38,000 clones, approximately 20% seen once. General observations from the study: Within blood and tumor, benign nodules reportedly had significantly lower TCR beta diversity than malignant thyroid tumors did.

This clone showed up many times. What it recognizes is unknown. This CDR3 region has 12 residues. Germline-derived CDR1 and CDR2 are DFQATT and SNEGSKA (reference sequence). Trimming pared 0 bases from V and 11 bases from J, leaving 13 bases between. Thyroid surgery was performed in patients who had received no treatment beforehand. The sample consisted of blood. V and J are TRBV20-1 and TRBJ1-2, with TRBD1 as a possible D gene (5 bases). The sequence was obtained from a female donor with papillary thyroid cancer or a benign thyroid nodule (not recorded which). Some clones in this sample may be carry-over from other donors' samples. In nucleotides, the CDR3 is TGCAGTGCTAGAGATGCCAGGGACGAGTACACCTTC. Protein sequence: CSARDARDEYTF.